These 3 T cell receptor beta chains were sequenced from one sample in a study of cytotoxic CD8 clonotypes in ibrutinib-treated CLL. This table comes from immunoSEQ multiplex PCR, and its TCRdb copy is limited to in-frame clones, with some not included. This table has nearly 300,000 clones, 76% appearing once. Sequenced here: PBMCs, sampled at disease progression, from a patient treated with ibrutinib. These receptors were collected from a human donor with chronic lymphocytic leukemia.

This clone came up once. The V and J genes are TRBV18 and TRBJ2-1; 12 bases are shared with TRBD1. The CDR3 contains 16 residues. With 6 bases clipped from V and 3 bases from J, the junction kept 6 bases outside the gene matches. CDR1 KGHSH and CDR2 LQKENI come from the germline V gene. CDR3 in amino acids: CASSRGTGGLYNEQFF. The CDR3 DNA sequence: TGTGCCAGCTCGCGGGGGACAGGGGGCCTCTACAATGAGCAGTTCTTC.

The CDR3 sequence: CASSSHRETYEQYF. Written as DNA, the CDR3 is TGTGCCAGCAGTTCACACAGGGAAACCTACGAGCAGTACTTC. The rearrangement links TRBV6-6 to TRBJ2-7; the D gene is possibly TRBD1 (6 bases). Germline V gives CDR1 MNHNY, CDR2 SVGAGI (reference sequence). Trimming removed 4 bases from V and 2 bases from J, with 12 bases in between. This CDR3 contains 14 residues.

This rearrangement joins TRBV7-2 to TRBJ2-1; TRBD2 matches 7 bases. J lost 3 bases, V lost 5 bases, and 4 bases had no gene match. The CDR3 has 14 amino acids. Germline V gene lookup returns CDR1 SGHTA and CDR2 FQGNSA. In DNA, the CDR3 is TGTGCCAGCAGCGGCGGGGGAGGCTACAATGAGCAGTTCTTC. Amino acid sequence: CASSGGGGYNEQFF.